The source of this T cell receptor (beta chain) is a study of blood T cells in healthy people across ages. The wider study: There was about one barcoded beta molecule captured by template switching per two T cells. Findings of the study overall: Shifts in expanded clonotypes may have been confounded by donor CMV status, which was unknown.

V dropped 6 bases and J dropped 6 bases, with 12 bases sitting between them. The germline gives CDR1 SEHNR, CDR2 FQNEAQ (reference sequence). The CDR3 loop spans 13 amino acids. The use of a sample-barcoded 5' primer and a J-beta primer mix characterized a second PCR of about 7 to 12 cycles. TCRdb independently ran MiXCR on the 5' RACE reads; one entry per CDR3 protein. The table has more than 700,000 distinct CDR3 sequences, roughly 53% seen once. This clonotype has a handful of counts. Its antigen is not known. Donors were systemically healthy Caucasian individuals from Russia aged roughly 6 to 100 years. The total RNA that was extracted per sample amounted to at least 5 micrograms.

The rearrangement uses TRBV7-9 and TRBJ2-1; D might be TRBD1 (5 bases). The sequence came from a man at least 80 years old in good health. The sequenced sample was blood. CDR3 nucleotides: TGTGCCAGCAGTCAGCTTACAGGCAATGAGCAGTTCTTC. It codes for CASSQLTGNEQFF. Based on the CDR3 plus reference TRBV7-9 and TRBJ2-1, the full variable domain is DTGVSQNPRHKITKRGQNVTFRCDPISEHNRLYWYRQTLGQGPEFLTYFQNEAQLEKSRLLSDRFSAERPKGSFSTLEIQRTEQGDSAMYLCASSQLTGNEQFFGPGTRLTVL.